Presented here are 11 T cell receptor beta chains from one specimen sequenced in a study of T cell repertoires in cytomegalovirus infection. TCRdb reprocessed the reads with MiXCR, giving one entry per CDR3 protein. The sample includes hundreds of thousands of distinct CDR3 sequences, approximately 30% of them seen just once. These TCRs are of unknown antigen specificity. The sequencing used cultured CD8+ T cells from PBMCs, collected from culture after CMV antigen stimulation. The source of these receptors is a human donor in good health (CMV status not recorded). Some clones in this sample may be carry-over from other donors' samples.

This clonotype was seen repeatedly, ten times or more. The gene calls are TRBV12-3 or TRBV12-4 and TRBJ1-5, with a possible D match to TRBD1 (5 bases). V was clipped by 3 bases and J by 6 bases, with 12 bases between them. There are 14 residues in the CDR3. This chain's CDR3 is CASSLGVLTQPQHF. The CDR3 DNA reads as TGTGCCAGCAGTTTGGGGGTTTTAACTCAGCCCCAGCATTTT.

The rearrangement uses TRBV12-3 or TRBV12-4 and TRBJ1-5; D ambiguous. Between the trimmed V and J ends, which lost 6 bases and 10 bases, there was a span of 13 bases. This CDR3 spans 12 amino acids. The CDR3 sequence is CASSSPGDPQHF. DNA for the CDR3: TGTGCCAGCAGCTCCCCCGGAGATCCCCAGCATTTT.

The CDR3 sequence is CASSEDRGGSYEQYV. CDR3 coding DNA: TGTGCCAGCAGTGAAGACAGGGGCGGATCCTACGAGCAGTACGTC. The chain recombines TRBV6-1 with TRBJ2-7, with 7 bases matching TRBD1. Trimming cost V 1 base and J 1 base; bases outside gene matches: 4. Germline V gene sequence: CDR1 MNHNS, CDR2 SASEGT. The CDR3 contains 15 residues.

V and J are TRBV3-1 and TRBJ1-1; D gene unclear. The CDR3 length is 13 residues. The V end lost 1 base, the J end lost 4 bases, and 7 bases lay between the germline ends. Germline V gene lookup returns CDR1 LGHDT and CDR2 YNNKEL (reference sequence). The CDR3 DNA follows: TGTGCCAGCAGCCAAGGCCGCCCCACTGAAGCTTTCTTT. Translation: CASSQGRPTEAFF. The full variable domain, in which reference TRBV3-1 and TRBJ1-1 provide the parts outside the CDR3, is DTAVSQTPKYLVTQMGNDKSIKCEQNLGHDTMYWYKQDSKKFLKIMFSYNNKELIINETVPNRFSPKSPDKAHLNLHINSLELGDSAVYFCASSQGRPTEAFFGQGTRLTVV.

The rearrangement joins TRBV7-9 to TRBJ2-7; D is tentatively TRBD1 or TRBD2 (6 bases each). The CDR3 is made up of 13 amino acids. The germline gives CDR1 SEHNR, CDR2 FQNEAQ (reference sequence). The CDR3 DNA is TGTGCCTGCAGCTTAGCTGGGGGGCGCGAGCAGTACGTC. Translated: CACSLAGGREQYV.

The DNA of the CDR3 is TGTGCCACCAGCAGAGGAAGTGGTTCCTACAATGAGCAGTTCTTC. Its translation: CATSRGSGSYNEQFF. V is TRBV15 and J is TRBJ2-1; no firm D call. V dropped 1 base and J dropped 1 base, with 8 bases sitting between them. CDR1 and CDR2 (germline): LNHNV, YYDKDF (reference sequence). There are 15 residues in the CDR3.

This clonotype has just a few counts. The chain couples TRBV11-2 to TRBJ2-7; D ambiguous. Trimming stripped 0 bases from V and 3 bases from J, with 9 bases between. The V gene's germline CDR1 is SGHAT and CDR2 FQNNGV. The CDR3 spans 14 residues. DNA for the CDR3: TGTGCCAGCAGCTTAGATCTGTGGGACTACGAGCAGTACTTC. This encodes CASSLDLWDYEQYF. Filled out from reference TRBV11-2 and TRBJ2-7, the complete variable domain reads EAGVAQSPRYKIIEKRQSVAFWCNPISGHATLYWYQQILGQGPKLLIQFQNNGVVDDSQLPKDRFSAERLKGVDSTLKIQPAKLEDSAVYLCASSLDLWDYEQYFGPGTRLTVT.

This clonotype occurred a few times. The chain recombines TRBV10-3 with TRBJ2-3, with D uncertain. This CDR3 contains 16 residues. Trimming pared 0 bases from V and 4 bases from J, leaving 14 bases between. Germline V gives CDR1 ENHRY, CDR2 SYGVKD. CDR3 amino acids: CAISESQKAVADTQYF. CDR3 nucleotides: TGTGCCATCAGTGAGTCCCAAAAGGCCGTCGCAGATACGCAGTATTTT.

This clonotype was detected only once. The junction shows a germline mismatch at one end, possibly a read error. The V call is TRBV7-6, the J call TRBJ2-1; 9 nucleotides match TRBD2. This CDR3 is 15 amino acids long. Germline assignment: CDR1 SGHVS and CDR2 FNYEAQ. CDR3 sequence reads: CASIMSGGLDNGQFF. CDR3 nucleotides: TGTGCCAGCATTATGAGCGGGGGGCTCGACAATGGGCAGTTCTTC.

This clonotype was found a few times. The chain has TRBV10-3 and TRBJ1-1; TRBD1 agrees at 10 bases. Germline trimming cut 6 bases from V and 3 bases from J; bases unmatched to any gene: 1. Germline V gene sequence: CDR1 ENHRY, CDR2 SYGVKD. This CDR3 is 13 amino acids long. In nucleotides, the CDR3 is TGTGCCATCAGGGACAGGGGGGACACTGAAGCTTTCTTT. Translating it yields CAIRDRGDTEAFF.

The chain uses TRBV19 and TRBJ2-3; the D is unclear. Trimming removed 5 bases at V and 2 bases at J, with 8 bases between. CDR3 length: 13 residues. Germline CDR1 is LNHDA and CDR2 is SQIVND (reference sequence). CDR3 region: CASSPRITDTQYF. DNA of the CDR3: TGTGCCAGTAGTCCTCGTATCACAGATACGCAGTATTTT.